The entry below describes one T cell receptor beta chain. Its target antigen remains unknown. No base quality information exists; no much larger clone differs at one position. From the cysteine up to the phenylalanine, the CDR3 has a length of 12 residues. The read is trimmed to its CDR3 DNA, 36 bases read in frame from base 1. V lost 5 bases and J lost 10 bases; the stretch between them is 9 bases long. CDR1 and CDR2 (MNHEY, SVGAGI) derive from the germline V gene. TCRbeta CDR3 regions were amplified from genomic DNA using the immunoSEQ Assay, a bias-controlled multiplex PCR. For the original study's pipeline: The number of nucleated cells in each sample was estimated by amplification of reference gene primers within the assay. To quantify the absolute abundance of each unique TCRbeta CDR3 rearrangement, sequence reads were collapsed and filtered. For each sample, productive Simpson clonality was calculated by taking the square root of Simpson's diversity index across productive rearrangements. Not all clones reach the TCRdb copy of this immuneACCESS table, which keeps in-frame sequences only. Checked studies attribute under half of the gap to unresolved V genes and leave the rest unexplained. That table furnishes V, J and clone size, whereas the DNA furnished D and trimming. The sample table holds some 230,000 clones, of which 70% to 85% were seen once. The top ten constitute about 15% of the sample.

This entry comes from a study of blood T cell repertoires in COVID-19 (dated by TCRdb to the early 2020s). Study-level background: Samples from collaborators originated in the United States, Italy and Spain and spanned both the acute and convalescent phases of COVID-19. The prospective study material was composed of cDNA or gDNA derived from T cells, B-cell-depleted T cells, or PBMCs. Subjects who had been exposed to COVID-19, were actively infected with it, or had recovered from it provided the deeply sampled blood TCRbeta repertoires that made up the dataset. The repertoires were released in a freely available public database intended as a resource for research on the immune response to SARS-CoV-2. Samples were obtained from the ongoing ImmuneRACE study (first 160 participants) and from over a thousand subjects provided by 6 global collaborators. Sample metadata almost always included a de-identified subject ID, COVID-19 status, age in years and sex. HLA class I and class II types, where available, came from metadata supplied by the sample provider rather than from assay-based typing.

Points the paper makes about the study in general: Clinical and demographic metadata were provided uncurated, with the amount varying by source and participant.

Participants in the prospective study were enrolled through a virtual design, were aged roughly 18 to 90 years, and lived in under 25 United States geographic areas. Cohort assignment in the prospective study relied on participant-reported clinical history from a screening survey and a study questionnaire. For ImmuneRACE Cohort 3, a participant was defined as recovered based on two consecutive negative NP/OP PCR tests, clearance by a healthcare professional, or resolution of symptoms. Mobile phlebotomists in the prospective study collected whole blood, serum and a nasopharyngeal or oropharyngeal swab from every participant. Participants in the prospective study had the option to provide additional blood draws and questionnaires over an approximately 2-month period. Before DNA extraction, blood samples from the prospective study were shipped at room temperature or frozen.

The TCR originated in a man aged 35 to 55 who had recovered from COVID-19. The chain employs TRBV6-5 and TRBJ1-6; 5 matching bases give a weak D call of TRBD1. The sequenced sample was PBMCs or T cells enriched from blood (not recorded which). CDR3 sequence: CASSPGGSPLHF. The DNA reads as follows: TGTGCCAGCAGTCCGGGGGGATCACCCCTCCACTTT.